The 8 T cell receptor beta chains below were found in one sample sequenced in a study of Ad26.COV2.S vaccination and SARS-CoV-2 variants (dated by TCRdb to about 2021). Receptors were amplified or captured by the immunoSEQ multiplex PCR assay. TCRdb retrieved this table from immuneACCESS and kept in-frame rearrangements only. Not all clones are present; in checked studies, unresolved V genes account for under half, and no reason is known for the remainder. A total of over 300,000 clones appear in this sample, around four fifths of them only once. The biggest ten clones account for more than 7% of the sample. Per the publication, the treatment or condition label means: roughly 19 received Ad26.COV2.S at low or high dose, single or two shots; roughly 5 received placebo; per-sample allocation not given. Repertoires of vaccine and placebo recipients were sequenced from samples taken on day 63 after the first injection.

Sequencing was performed on peripheral blood, taken in a trial of Ad26.COV2.S vaccine versus placebo. These receptors were collected from a person between 18 and 60 years old who received the Ad26.COV2.S COVID-19 vaccine or a placebo.

The V call is TRBV5-1, the J call TRBJ2-2; no clear D. Trimming left V 0 bases short and J 6 bases short, with 6 bases between. Germline V lookup: CDR1 SGHRS, CDR2 YFSETQ. The CDR3 has 13 amino acids. The CDR3 DNA sequence: TGCGCCAGCAGCTTGGAAGGCCCCGGGGAGCTGTTTTTT. Its translation: CASSLEGPGELFF.

This clone showed up just once. The chain has TRBV7-9 and TRBJ1-1; 9 bases are shared with TRBD1. V lost 1 base, J lost 7 bases, and 19 bases stayed unmatched. CDR1 SEHNR and CDR2 FQNEAQ come from the germline V gene (reference sequence). CDR3 length equals 19 residues. CDR3 bases: TGTGCCAGCAGCTTAGAAAGGGGTTTATACAGGGGGCTTGTTGTTGAAGCTTTCTTT. It is translated as CASSLERGLYRGLVVEAFF.

The CDR3, as DNA: TGTGCCAGCAGCTCATCGGGGGGGCTCTACAATGAGCAGTTCTTC. It translates to CASSSSGGLYNEQFF. The chain uses TRBV7-3 and TRBJ2-1; 8 bases agree with TRBD2. This CDR3 comprises 15 residues. V trimming: 4 bases; J trimming: 3 bases; junction bases outside the gene matches: 5. Germline V gene data show CDR1 as SGHTA and CDR2 as FQGTGA.

CDR3 in amino acids: CAISEREAGGNEQFF. Written as DNA, the CDR3 is TGTGCCATCAGTGAGCGGGAAGCGGGAGGGAATGAGCAGTTCTTC. V gene TRBV10-3 combines with J gene TRBJ2-1, with 10 positions matching TRBD2. The CDR3 totals 15 residues. Germline CDR1 reads ENHRY; CDR2 reads SYGVKD. V shed 2 bases, J shed 7 bases, and the junction held 5 bases outside the gene matches.

CDR3 region: CASAPGGGARVLFYNEQFF. For the CDR3, the DNA is TGTGCCAGCGCGCCTGGCGGGGGGGCCCGAGTCCTTTTTTACAATGAGCAGTTCTTC. V gene TRBV2 combines with J gene TRBJ2-1, with 9 bases that match TRBD2. Trimming cost V 8 bases and J 4 bases; bases outside gene matches: 21. The CDR3 loop spans 19 amino acids. Germline-derived CDR1 and CDR2 are SNHLY and FYNNEI.

This clone is a singleton in its sample. The rearrangement links TRBV3-1 (or the pseudogene TRBV3-2) to TRBJ2-5; D is undetermined. The CDR3 is 16 residues long. The V gene lost 0 bases and the J gene lost 1 base, with 12 bases spanning the gap. The V gene's germline CDR1 is LGHDT and CDR2 YNNKEL (reference sequence). Here the CDR3 reads CASSQDRSWGQETQYF. The CDR3 DNA sequence: TGTGCCAGCAGCCAAGATCGTAGCTGGGGCCAAGAGACCCAGTACTTC.

Turning to this clone: This may stem from a read error, because a much larger clone lies one nucleotide away. The rearrangement joins TRBV2 to TRBJ2-1; 7 bases match TRBD2. The V gene end was trimmed by 7 bases and the J gene end by 8 bases; junction bases not matched to a gene: 14. CDR1 is SNHLY and CDR2 is FYNNEI in the germline V gene. This CDR3 is built from 15 residues. CDR3 nucleotide sequence: TGTGCCAGCAACGGACTTGGGGGGGTCGGGTATGAGCAGTTCTTC. It codes for CASNGLGGVGYEQFF.

This clone was counted only a few times. The rearrangement links TRBV7-2 to TRBJ2-5; TRBD2 matches 9 bases. Losses at the gene ends were 4 bases for V and 4 bases for J; bases not matched to a gene: 13. The CDR3 runs to 17 residues. In germline, CDR1 is SGHTA, CDR2 FQGNSA. The CDR3 reads CASSSASGAGGRETQYF. CDR3 coding DNA: TGTGCCAGCAGCTCCGCCTCCGGGGCGGGGGGGAGAGAGACCCAGTACTTC.